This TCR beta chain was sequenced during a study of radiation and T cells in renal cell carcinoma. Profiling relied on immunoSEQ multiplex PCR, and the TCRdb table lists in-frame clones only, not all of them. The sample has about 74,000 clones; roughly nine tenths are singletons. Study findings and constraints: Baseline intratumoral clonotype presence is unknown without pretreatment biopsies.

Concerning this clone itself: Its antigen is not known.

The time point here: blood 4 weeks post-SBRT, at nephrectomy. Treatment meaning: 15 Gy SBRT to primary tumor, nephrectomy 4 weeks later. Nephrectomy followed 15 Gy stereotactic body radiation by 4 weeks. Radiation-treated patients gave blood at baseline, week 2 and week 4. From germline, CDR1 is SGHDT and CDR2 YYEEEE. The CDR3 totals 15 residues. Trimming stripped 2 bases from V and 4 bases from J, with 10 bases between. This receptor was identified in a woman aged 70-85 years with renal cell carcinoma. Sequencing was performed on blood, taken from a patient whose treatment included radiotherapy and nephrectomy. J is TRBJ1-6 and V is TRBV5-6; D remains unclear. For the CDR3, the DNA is TGTGCCAGCAGCTTCACGGGAGCTTATAATTCACCCCTCCACTTT. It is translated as CASSFTGAYNSPLHF.